This T cell receptor (beta chain) was identified in a study of cytotoxic CD8 clonotypes in ibrutinib-treated CLL. Trimming pared 1 base from V and 4 bases from J, leaving 13 bases between. The V gene's germline CDR1 is LNHDA and CDR2 SQIVND (reference sequence). The CDR3 loop spans 15 amino acids. Only in-frame clones appear in the TCRdb table, and some are missing; sequencing was by immunoSEQ multiplex PCR. Among roughly 200,000 clones listed, 60% to 80% were seen once. This specimen consisted of PBMCs, obtained after 12 months of ibrutinib treatment. This receptor was obtained from a human donor with chronic lymphocytic leukemia. The chain joins TRBV19 to TRBJ1-2, with D maybe TRBD1 (5 bases). Written as DNA, the CDR3 is TGTGCCAGTAGTATAGGGGGGGACTATATCTATGGCTACACCTTC. Its protein product is CASSIGGDYIYGYTF.